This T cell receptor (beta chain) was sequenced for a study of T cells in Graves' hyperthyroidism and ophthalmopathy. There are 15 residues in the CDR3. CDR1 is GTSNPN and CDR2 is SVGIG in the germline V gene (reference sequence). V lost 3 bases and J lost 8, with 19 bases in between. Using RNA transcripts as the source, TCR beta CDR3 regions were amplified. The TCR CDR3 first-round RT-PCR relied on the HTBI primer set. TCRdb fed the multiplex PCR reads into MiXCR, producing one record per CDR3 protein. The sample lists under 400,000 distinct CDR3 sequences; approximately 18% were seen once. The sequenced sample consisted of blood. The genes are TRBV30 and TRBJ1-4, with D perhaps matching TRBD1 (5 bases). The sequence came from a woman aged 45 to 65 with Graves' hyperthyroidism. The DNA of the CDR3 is TGTGCCTGGAGCAGCTCGCGGGGGGTAGAAGAAAAACTGTTTTTT. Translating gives CAWSSSRGVEEKLFF.